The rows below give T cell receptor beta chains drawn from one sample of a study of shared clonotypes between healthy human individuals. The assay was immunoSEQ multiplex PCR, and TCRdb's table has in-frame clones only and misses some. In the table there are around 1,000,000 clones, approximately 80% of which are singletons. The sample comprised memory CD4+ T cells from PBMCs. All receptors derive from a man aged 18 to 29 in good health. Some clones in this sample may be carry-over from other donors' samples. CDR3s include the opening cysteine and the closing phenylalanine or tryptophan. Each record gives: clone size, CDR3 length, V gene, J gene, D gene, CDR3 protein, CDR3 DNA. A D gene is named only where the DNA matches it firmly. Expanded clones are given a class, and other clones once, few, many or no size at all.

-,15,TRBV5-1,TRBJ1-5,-,CASSLGQDSNQPQHF,TGCGCCAGCAGCTTGGGTCAGGATAGCAATCAGCCCCAGCATTTT
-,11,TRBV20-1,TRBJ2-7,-,CSALDRGEQYF,TGCAGTGCCCTGGACAGAGGCGAGCAGTACTTC
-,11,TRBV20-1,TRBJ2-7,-,CSVTGLYEQYF,TGCAGTGTGACAGGACTCTACGAGCAGTACTTC
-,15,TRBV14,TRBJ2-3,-,CASSQRRTVTDTQYF,TGTGCCAGCAGCCAACGTAGGACCGTCACAGATACGCAGTATTTT
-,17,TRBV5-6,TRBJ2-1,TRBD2,CASSFRASGIRSNEQFF,TGTGCCAGCAGCTTTAGGGCTAGCGGAATTAGGAGCAATGAGCAGTTCTTC
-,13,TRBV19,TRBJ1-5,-,CASSIRWGPPQHF,TGTGCCAGTAGTATAAGATGGGGGCCACCTCAGCATTTT
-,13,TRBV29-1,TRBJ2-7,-,CSVGSVSSYEQYF,TGCAGCGTTGGGTCGGTGAGCTCCTACGAGCAGTACTTC
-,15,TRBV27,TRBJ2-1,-,CASRTRGTLQNEQFF,TGTGCCAGCAGGACGAGGGGTACCCTCCAGAATGAGCAGTTCTTC
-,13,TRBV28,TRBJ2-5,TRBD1,CASSPLDRGVQYF,TGTGCCAGCAGTCCTTTGGACAGGGGGGTCCAGTACTTC
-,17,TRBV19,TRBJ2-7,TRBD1,CASSQLAKGTETYEQYF,TGTGCCAGTAGCCAACTCGCCAAAGGGACAGAGACCTACGAGCAGTACTTC
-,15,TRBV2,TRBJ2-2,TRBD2,CASRESGRLAGELFF,TGTGCCAGCAGAGAGAGCGGGAGGCTTGCCGGGGAGCTGTTTTTT
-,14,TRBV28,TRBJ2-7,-,CASSLAGMRYEQYF,TGTGCCAGCAGTCTTGCCGGGATGCGCTACGAGCAGTACTTC
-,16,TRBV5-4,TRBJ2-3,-,CASSLGLSQFADTQYF,TGTGCCAGCAGCTTGGGTTTGTCACAATTTGCAGATACGCAGTATTTT
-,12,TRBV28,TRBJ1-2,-,CASSQRGRGYTF,TGTGCCAGCAGTCAACGTGGCAGGGGATACACCTTC
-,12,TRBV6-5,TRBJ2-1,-,CASRFLGGEQFF,TGTGCCAGCAGGTTCCTAGGGGGTGAGCAGTTCTTC
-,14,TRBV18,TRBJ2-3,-,CASSPTGGTDTQYF,TGTGCCAGCTCACCGACAGGTGGCACAGATACGCAGTATTTT
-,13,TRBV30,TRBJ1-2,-,CAWSTDSLYGYTF,TGTGCCTGGAGCACGGACAGCTTGTATGGCTACACCTTC
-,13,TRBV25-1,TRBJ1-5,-,CASSGTGNQPQHF,TGTGCCAGCAGTGGTACAGGGAATCAGCCCCAGCATTTT
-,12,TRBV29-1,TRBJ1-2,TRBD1,CSAPDRGYGYTF,TGCAGCGCCCCGGACAGGGGCTATGGCTACACCTTC
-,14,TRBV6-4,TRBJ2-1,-,CASSADAPSDEQFF,TGTGCCAGCAGTGCCGACGCCCCTAGCGATGAGCAGTTCTTC
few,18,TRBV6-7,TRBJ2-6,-,CASSGIMRLQSRANVLTF,TGTGCCAGCAGTGGTATCATGCGTTTACAAAGTCGGGCCAACGTCCTGACTTTC
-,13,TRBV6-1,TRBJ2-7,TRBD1,CASRDRASYEQYF,TGTGCCAGCAGGGACAGGGCATCCTACGAGCAGTACTTC
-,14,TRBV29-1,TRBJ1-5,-,CSVQAGVGNQPQHF,TGCAGCGTTCAGGCGGGGGTAGGCAATCAGCCCCAGCATTTT
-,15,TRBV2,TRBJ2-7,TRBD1,CASRPTGTGAHEQYF,TGTGCCAGCAGACCGACCGGGACAGGGGCCCACGAGCAGTACTTC
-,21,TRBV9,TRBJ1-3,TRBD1,CASSVGTPTGGLTSSGNTIYF,TGTGCCAGCAGCGTAGGGACTCCGACAGGGGGCCTGACAAGCTCTGGAAACACCATATATTTT
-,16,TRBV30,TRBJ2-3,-,CAWSAGYRVNTDTQYF,TGTGCCTGGAGTGCAGGGTACAGGGTCAACACAGATACGCAGTATTTT
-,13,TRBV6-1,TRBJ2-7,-,CASKRGFVYEQYF,TGTGCCAGCAAAAGGGGTTTTGTATACGAGCAGTACTTC
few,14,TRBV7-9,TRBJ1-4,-,CASSYVTDNEKLFF,TGTGCCAGCAGCTATGTAACGGACAATGAAAAACTGTTTTTT
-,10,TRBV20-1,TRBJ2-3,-,CSARSNTQYF,TGCAGTGCCCGTTCAAATACGCAGTATTTT
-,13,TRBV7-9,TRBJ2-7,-,CASSFPSGLEQYF,TGTGCCAGCAGCTTTCCTTCCGGACTAGAGCAGTACTTC
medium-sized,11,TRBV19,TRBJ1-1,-,CATATQTAAFF,TGTGCCACGGCGACCCAGACTGCGGCTTTCTTT
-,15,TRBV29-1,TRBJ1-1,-,CSVTLGGALNTEAFF,TGCAGCGTGACCCTGGGGGGGGCCCTGAACACTGAAGCTTTCTTT
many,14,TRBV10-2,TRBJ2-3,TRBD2,CASRGTIGTDTQYF,TGCGCCAGCAGGGGGACTATTGGTACAGATACGCAGTATTTT
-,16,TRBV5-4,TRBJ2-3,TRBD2,CASSTEAGESTDTQYF,TGTGCCAGCAGCACCGAAGCGGGAGAGAGCACAGATACGCAGTATTTT
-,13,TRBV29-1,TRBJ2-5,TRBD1,CSVAGQGKETQYF,TGCAGCGTTGCGGGACAGGGGAAAGAGACCCAGTACTTC
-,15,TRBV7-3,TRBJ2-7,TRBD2,CASSPGGRWGDEQYF,TGTGCCAGCAGCCCCGGCGGGAGATGGGGCGACGAGCAGTACTTC
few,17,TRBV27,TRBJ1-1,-,CASKIRSGLGEVTEAFF,TGTGCCAGCAAGATAAGGTCCGGGTTGGGGGAAGTAACTGAAGCTTTCTTT
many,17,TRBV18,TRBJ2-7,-,CASSFGGGRELPYEQYF,TGTGCCAGCTCATTCGGAGGAGGTAGGGAGTTGCCCTACGAGCAGTACTTC
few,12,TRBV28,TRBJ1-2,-,CASSPALYGYTF,TGTGCCAGCAGTCCCGCCCTCTATGGCTACACCTTC
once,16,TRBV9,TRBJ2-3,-,CASSVGGRGGTDTQYF,TGTGCCAGCAGCGTAGGAGGTAGGGGAGGCACAGATACGCAGTATTTT
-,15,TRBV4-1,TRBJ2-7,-,CASSQDDRSSYEQYF,TGCGCCAGCAGCCAGGACGACAGGAGCTCCTACGAGCAGTACTTC
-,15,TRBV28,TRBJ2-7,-,CASSLTRLTHYEQYF,TGTGCCAGCAGCTTAACCCGGCTCACCCACTACGAGCAGTACTTC
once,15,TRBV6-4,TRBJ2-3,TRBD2,CASSDSLAGVDTQYF,TGTGCCAGCAGTGACTCCTTAGCGGGAGTAGATACGCAGTATTTT
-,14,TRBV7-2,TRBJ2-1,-,CASSLVVGRNEQFF,TGTGCCAGCAGCTTAGTGGTAGGCAGAAATGAGCAGTTCTTC
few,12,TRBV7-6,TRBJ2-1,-,CASSLRGEEQFF,TGTGCCAGCAGCTTAAGAGGGGAAGAGCAGTTCTTC
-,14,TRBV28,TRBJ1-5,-,CASRSAGSNQPQHF,TGTGCCAGCAGGTCGGCAGGGAGCAATCAGCCCCAGCATTTT
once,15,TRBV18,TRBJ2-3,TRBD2,CASSQASGIRPTQYF,TGTGCCAGCTCACAGGCTAGCGGGATCAGGCCCACGCAGTATTTT
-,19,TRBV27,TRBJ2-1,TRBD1,CASSLQDRGFWSSYNEQFF,TGTGCCAGCAGTTTACAGGACAGGGGTTTTTGGAGCTCCTACAATGAGCAGTTCTTC
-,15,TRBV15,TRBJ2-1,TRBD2,CATSASGRGGNEQFF,TGTGCCACCAGCGCCTCAGGGCGGGGAGGGAATGAGCAGTTCTTC
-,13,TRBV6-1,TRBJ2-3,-,CASKVWGTDTQYF,TGTGCCAGCAAAGTATGGGGCACAGATACGCAGTATTTT
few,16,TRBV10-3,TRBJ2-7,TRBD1,CAISESGTGGSYEQYF,TGTGCCATCAGTGAGTCGGGTACAGGGGGCTCCTACGAGCAGTACTTC
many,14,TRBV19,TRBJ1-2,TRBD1,CASSPGQGFGGYTF,TGTGCCAGTAGTCCGGGACAGGGATTTGGCGGCTACACCTTC
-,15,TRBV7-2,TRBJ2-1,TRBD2,CASSLASGGYNEQFF,TGTGCCAGCAGCTTAGCTAGCGGGGGCTACAATGAGCAGTTCTTC
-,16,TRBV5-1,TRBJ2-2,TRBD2,CASSLLAGDPTGELFF,TGCGCCAGCAGCCTGCTAGCGGGAGACCCCACCGGGGAGCTGTTTTTT
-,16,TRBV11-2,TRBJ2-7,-,CASSLGLRGASYEQYF,TGTGCCAGCAGCTTAGGTCTCCGGGGAGCTTCCTACGAGCAGTACTTC